This record looks at one T cell receptor beta chain sequence and its context. Antigen unknown. The germline V gene encodes CDR1 SNHLY and CDR2 FYNNEI. The V end was cut by 6 bases, the J end by 5 bases, with 16 bases between. The CDR3 runs to 15 residues. The sample belongs to a study of cytomegalovirus exposure and HLA in healthy donors. Study as a whole: In a later analysis, the 130 or so validation repertoires were reported to have used the same platform as the 666 first-cohort repertoires.

Separate from the roughly 730-subject first cohort, the roughly 120-subject validation cohort was the one that the donors belonged to. The study's findings and limits: There were about 160 TCR beta chains listed as cytomegalovirus-associated.

Some clones are missing from TCRdb's copy, which holds only in-frame ones; the method was immunoSEQ multiplex PCR. The sample carries 60,000 to 70,000 clones, almost 95% recorded once. The clonotype comes from a man aged 18-30 years in good health and CMV-seropositive. Sequencing was done on a sample of PBMCs. The gene calls are TRBV2 and TRBJ2-2; tentatively, D is TRBD2 (6 bases). The CDR3 spells CASSVAELGTGELFF. In DNA form, the CDR3 reads TGTGCCAGCAGCGTAGCGGAGTTGGGGACCGGGGAGCTGTTTTTT.